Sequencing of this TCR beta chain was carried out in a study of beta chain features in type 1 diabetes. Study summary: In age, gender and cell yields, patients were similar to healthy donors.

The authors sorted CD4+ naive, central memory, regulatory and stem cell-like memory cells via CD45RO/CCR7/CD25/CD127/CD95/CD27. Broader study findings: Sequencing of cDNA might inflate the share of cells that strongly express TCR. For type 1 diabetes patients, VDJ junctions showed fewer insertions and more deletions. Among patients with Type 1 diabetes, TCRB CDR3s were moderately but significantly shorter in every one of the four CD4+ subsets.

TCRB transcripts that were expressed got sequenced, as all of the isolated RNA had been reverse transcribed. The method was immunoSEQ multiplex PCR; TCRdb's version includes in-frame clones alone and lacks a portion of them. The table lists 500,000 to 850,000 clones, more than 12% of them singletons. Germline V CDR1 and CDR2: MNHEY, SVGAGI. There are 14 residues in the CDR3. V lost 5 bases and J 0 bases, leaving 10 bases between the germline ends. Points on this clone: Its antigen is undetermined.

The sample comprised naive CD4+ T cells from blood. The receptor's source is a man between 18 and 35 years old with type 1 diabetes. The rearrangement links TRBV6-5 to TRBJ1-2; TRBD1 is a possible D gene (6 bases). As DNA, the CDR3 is TGTGCCAGCAGTCGGGACACAGCTAACTATGGCTACACCTTC. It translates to CASSRDTANYGYTF.